The present TCR beta chain was sequenced within a study of blood T cell repertoires in COVID-19. Background on the study: Some COVID-19 samples were acute and others convalescent; all came from the United States, Italy and Spain. Nucleic acid was either cDNA or gDNA, and it came from T cells, B-cell-depleted T cells, or PBMCs.

CDR1 MNHEY and CDR2 SVGAGI come from the germline V gene. This CDR3 comprises 13 residues. The trim removed 8 bases at V and 3 bases at J, leaving 6 bases unmatched. In the study's own analysis: Reference gene primer amplification gave estimated nucleated cell counts. Produced via immunoSEQ multiplex PCR; TCRdb's table is partial and in-frame only. Clonal size and the V and J genes are those of that table, whereas D and trimming came from the DNA. The sample holds fewer than 250,000 clones, around four fifths seen once. This receptor was identified in a young man with active or convalescent COVID-19. The rearrangement uses TRBV6-5 and TRBJ1-1, with 7 bases lining up with TRBD1. Specimen: peripheral blood. DNA for the CDR3: TGTGCCAGCGGACAGGAGAAACACACTGAAGCTTTCTTT. Translation: CASGQEKHTEAFF.